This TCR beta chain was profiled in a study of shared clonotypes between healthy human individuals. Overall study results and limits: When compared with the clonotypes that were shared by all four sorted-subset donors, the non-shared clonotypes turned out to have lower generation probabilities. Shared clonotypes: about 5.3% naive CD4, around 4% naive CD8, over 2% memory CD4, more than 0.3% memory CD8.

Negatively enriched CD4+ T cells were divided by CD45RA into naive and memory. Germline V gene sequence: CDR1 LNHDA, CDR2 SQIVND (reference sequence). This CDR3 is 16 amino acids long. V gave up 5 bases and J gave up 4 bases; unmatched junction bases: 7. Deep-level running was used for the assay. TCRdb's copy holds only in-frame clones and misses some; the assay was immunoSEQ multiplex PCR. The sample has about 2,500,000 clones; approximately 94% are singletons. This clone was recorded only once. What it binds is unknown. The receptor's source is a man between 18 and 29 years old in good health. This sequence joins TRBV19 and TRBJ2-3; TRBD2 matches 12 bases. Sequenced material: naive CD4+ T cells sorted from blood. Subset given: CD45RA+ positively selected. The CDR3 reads CASSRPSGGAPDTQYF. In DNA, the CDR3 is TGTGCCAGTAGTCGCCCTAGCGGGGGGGCCCCAGATACGCAGTATTTT.